Each of the 2 T cell receptor beta chains below was sequenced from the same sample in a study of vaccination and CD4 T cells after COVID-19 (dated by TCRdb to between 2021 and 2022). The library was produced with PCR. Sequencing was performed on an Illumina iSeq 100. TCR sequencing of DNA from cultured CD4+ T cells used the Oncomine TCR Beta short-read assay at the Johns Hopkins FTIC core. TCRdb redid the processing of the public reads, applying fastp at Q25 and MiXCR, and retained in-frame beta chains. Rows with a matching CDR3 protein are joined into one entry that keeps the most common DNA and genes. A total of under 20,000 distinct CDR3 sequences appear in this sample, approximately 71% of them only once. Approximately 18% of the sample is held by the ten biggest clonotypes. For these receptors, no antigen is known. Read against the paper, the sample's treatment or condition label means: roughly ten-day PBMC culture with coronavirus spike peptide pools or control peptides (ViraFEST assay).

Material for sequencing was CD4+ T cells from blood, cultured in vitro. Source of these receptors: a human donor who had recovered from COVID-19.

The gene calls are TRBV20-1 and TRBJ1-2; D call uncertain. The CDR3 is 12 residues long. With 4 bases removed from V and 4 bases from J, the gap between germline ends came to 10 bases. Germline V gene lookup returns CDR1 DFQATT and CDR2 SNEGSKA (reference sequence). This CDR3 is CSATPVFYGYTF. CDR3 nucleotides: TGCAGTGCTACCCCGGTGTTCTATGGCTACACCTTC.

The genes are TRBV7-6 and TRBJ2-3; 10 nucleotides line up with TRBD2. Germline V lookup: CDR1 SGHVS, CDR2 FNYEAQ. With 5 bases clipped from V and 2 bases from J, the junction kept 7 bases outside the gene matches. The CDR3 is 16 amino acids. The CDR3 protein is CASSRLLAGLTDTQYF. Here the CDR3 DNA reads TGTGCCAGCAGCCGATTACTAGCGGGACTCACAGATACGCAGTATTTT.